The 4 T cell receptor beta chains below all came from one sample that was sequenced in a study of blood T cell repertoires in COVID-19. Sequencing used immunoSEQ multiplex PCR; TCRdb keeps in-frame clones, though not all of them. The repertoire includes about 500,000 clones, approximately 89% of them detected once, and approximately 0.9% sits in the top ten. The sequenced material came from peripheral blood. The source is a man younger than 30 with COVID-19, enrolled during active disease.

J is TRBJ2-3 and V is TRBV7-2; TRBD2 matches 10 bases. CDR1 and CDR2 (germline): SGHTA, FQGNSA. Unmatched junction bases numbered 6, after V lost 2 bases and J lost 4 bases. The CDR3 contains 16 residues. CDR3 nucleotide sequence: TGTGCCAGCAGCTTAAGGGCTAGCGGGGGTTCAGATACGCAGTATTTT. Protein product: CASSLRASGGSDTQYF.

The chain has TRBV11-3 and TRBJ2-7; D might be TRBD1 (6 bases). The V gene's germline CDR1 is SGHNT and CDR2 YENEEA. Trimming took off 5 bases at V and 1 base at J, with 12 bases between the two ends. This CDR3 spans 14 amino acids. The CDR3 region is CASSVDRFSYEQYF. CDR3 DNA sequence: TGTGCCAGCAGCGTCGACAGGTTTTCCTACGAGCAGTACTTC.

This clone was seen once. The chain recombines TRBV11-3 with TRBJ2-2; TRBD1 matches 10 bases. V lost 0 bases to trimming and J lost 5 bases; unmatched junction nucleotides: 9. The CDR3 is made up of 18 amino acids. Germline V lookup: CDR1 SGHNT, CDR2 YENEEA. The CDR3 spells CASSLDSGTGVGTGELFF. In DNA, the CDR3 is TGTGCCAGCAGCTTAGATTCTGGGACAGGGGTGGGAACCGGGGAGCTGTTTTTT. The variable domain in full, with the rest retrieved from reference TRBV11-3 and TRBJ2-2, is EAGVVQSPRYKIIEKKQPVAFWCNPISGHNTLYWYLQNLGQGPELLIRYENEEAVDDSQLPKDRFSAERLKGVDSTLKIQPAELGDSAVYLCASSLDSGTGVGTGELFFGEGSRLTVL.

The chain has TRBV3-1 (or the pseudogene TRBV3-2) and TRBJ1-2, with 8 bases matching TRBD1. Losses at the gene ends were 4 bases for V and 5 bases for J; bases not matched to a gene: 6. The CDR3 contains 14 residues. Per germline, CDR1 LGHDT and CDR2 YNNKEL (reference sequence). This CDR3 reads CASSRTQGEYGYTF. CDR3 nucleotides: TGTGCCAGCAGCCGAACACAGGGGGAGTATGGCTACACCTTC.